These T cell receptor beta chains were read from a single sample in a study of cytomegalovirus exposure and HLA in healthy donors. Clones were read by immunoSEQ multiplex PCR, and TCRdb kept only the in-frame ones, dropping some. The sample includes around 170,000 clones, around 86% of them seen just once. Sequenced: PBMCs. The receptors shown here come from a man aged 40-50 years in good health and CMV-seropositive. Both conserved end residues are part of each CDR3.

>TRBJ2-3|TRBV6-5
CASSYSPSGGADTQYF
>TRBJ1-5|TRBV19
CASSPTGGNQPQHF
>TRBJ2-7|TRBV4-2
CASSQVEVGLRYEQYF
>TRBJ2-4|TRBV7-2
CASSLVSGGAENIQYF
>TRBJ2-7|TRBV5-1
CASSPGLAGRYEQYF
>TRBJ2-1|TRBV4-3
CASSHTRGSINEQFF
>TRBJ1-6|TRBV4-3
CASSQGLPNSPLHF
>TRBJ2-7|TRBV7-2
CASSFGTAYEQYF
>TRBJ2-3|TRBV4-3
CASSLRGRTDTQYF
>TRBJ1-3|TRBV5-6
CASSLAYGGGNTIYF
>TRBJ1-2|TRBV9
CASSVGQGNGYTF
>TRBJ1-2|TRBV15
CATSSGRGSYGYTF
>TRBJ1-4|TRBV29-1
CSVRQGANEKLFF
>TRBJ2-5|TRBV28
CASSSAGGETQYF
>TRBJ2-3|TRBV19
CASSIEQALTGADTQYF
>TRBJ2-7|TRBV29-1
CSVAGGHLNYEQYF
>TRBJ2-7|TRBV4-1
CASSQDVGSYEQYF
>TRBJ2-2|TRBV30
CAWYSWTGELFF
>TRBJ1-1|TRBV10-2
CASSDRDNTEAFF
>TRBJ1-5|TRBV7-6
CASSLRTGKDQPQHF
>TRBJ2-3|TRBV27
CASSLTSGGTDTQYF
>TRBJ1-1|TRBV6-6
CASSYLPPRRSTEAFF
>TRBJ2-5|TRBV7-7
CASSPHPSGGAQETQYF
>TRBJ2-5|TRBV9
CASTPAGRGRETQYF
>TRBJ2-7|TRBV7-2
CASSLKRTGHEQYF
>TRBJ2-7|TRBV11-2
CASSGLAGVIFGDEQYF
>TRBJ1-2|TRBV30
CAWSPANYGYTF